This T cell receptor beta chain came from a study of T cells in Graves' hyperthyroidism and ophthalmopathy. Study as a whole: The authors collected peripheral blood at initial diagnosis, before any treatment.

The CDR3 is made up of 14 amino acids. Deletions cut 0 bases from V and 3 bases from J, with 8 bases between. Germline loops: CDR1 WNHNN, CDR2 SYGVQD (reference sequence). TCR beta CDR3 regions were amplified from RNA transcripts. An initial round of RT-PCR targeting the TCR CDR3 relied on the HTBI primer set. TCRdb passed the multiplex PCR reads through MiXCR, listing each CDR3 protein once. This table has roughly 380,000 distinct CDR3 sequences, roughly 13% appearing once. The chain combines TRBV10-1 with TRBJ1-1, with D uncertain. The sample was blood. The clonotype was recovered from a young man with Graves' hyperthyroidism that later progressed to Graves' ophthalmopathy. This CDR3 reads CASSESRLDTEAFF. The CDR3 DNA reads as TGCGCCAGCAGTGAGTCCAGACTTGACACTGAAGCTTTCTTT.